A single sample gave rise to the 14 T cell receptor beta chains below, sequenced in a study of memory CD4+ T cells and cytomegalovirus serostatus. The sort gate was single viable CD3+CD4+CD8-CD45RO+ cells for memory CD4+ T cells. Profiled with immunoSEQ multiplex PCR; TCRdb holds only in-frame clones, not every one. The data contain 46,000 or so clones, under 80% of them seen just once; the ten biggest clones take up just over 0.6%. Sequencing input: memory CD4+ T cells from blood. These receptor sequences come from an adult in good health and CMV-seronegative.

The chain is built from TRBV7-3 and TRBJ2-3; unclear D gene. Per germline, CDR1 SGHTA and CDR2 FQGTGA. The CDR3 runs 11 residues. V was shortened by 8 bases and J by 2 bases, with 5 bases between the two germline ends. CDR3 sequence (DNA): TGTGCCAGCGGAGACACAGATACGCAGTATTTT. Translated: CASGDTDTQYF.

The rearrangement joins TRBV5-1 to TRBJ2-5; no clear D. The CDR3 is 12 residues long. V lost 0 bases to trimming and J lost 7 bases, with 7 bases between them. CDR1 is SGHRS and CDR2 is YFSETQ in the germline V gene. The CDR3 reads CASSLDDGTQYF. In DNA, the CDR3 is TGCGCCAGCAGCTTGGACGATGGGACCCAGTACTTC.

This clone was observed once. The chain couples TRBV7-2 to TRBJ2-1; D is undetermined. CDR1 SGHTA and CDR2 FQGNSA come from the germline V gene. This CDR3 comprises 14 residues. Trimming shortened V by 2 bases and J by 7 bases, and 12 bases separated the two germline ends. The CDR3 protein is CASSLPPNRNEQFF. The DNA for the CDR3 is TGTGCCAGCAGCTTACCCCCAAACCGGAATGAGCAGTTCTTC.

The gene calls are TRBV7-9 and TRBJ2-5; TRBD2 matches 12 bases. CDR3 length equals 15 residues. Germline CDR1 reads SEHNR; CDR2 reads FQNEAQ (reference sequence). V gave up 6 bases and J gave up 10 bases; unmatched junction bases: 12. In DNA form, the CDR3 reads TGTGCCAGCAGTCCCAATCTAGCGGGGGGGTCCCGCCAGTACTTC. Encoded protein: CASSPNLAGGSRQYF.

The V and J genes are TRBV5-1 and TRBJ2-2, with D hard to call. This CDR3 is 14 amino acids long. The V end lost 5 bases, the J end lost 4 bases, and 12 bases lay between the germline ends. The germline gives CDR1 SGHRS, CDR2 YFSETQ. Here the CDR3 reads CASRRTALTGELFF. DNA of the CDR3: TGCGCCAGCAGAAGGACCGCCCTCACCGGGGAGCTGTTTTTT.

This clone was found once. The chain has TRBV7-3 and TRBJ2-3, with D possibly matching TRBD1 (6 bases). Germline values: CDR1 SGHTA, CDR2 FQGTGA. This CDR3 has 15 residues. V lost 5 bases to trimming and J lost 1 base, with 13 bases between them. CDR3: CASSATGSGTDTQYF. The CDR3 DNA follows: TGTGCCAGCAGCGCTACAGGGTCCGGCACAGATACGCAGTATTTT. Drawing the rest from reference TRBV7-3 and TRBJ2-3, the complete variable domain is GAGVSQTPSNKVTEKGKYVELRCDPISGHTALYWYRQSLGQGPEFLIYFQGTGAADDSGLPNDRFFAVRPEGSVSTLKIQRTERGDSAVYLCASSATGSGTDTQYFGPGTRLTVL.

This chain uses TRBV10-2 with TRBJ2-1; TRBD2 aligns across 15 bases. CDR3 length: 15 residues. The trim removed 5 bases at V and 7 bases at J, leaving 3 bases unmatched. In germline, CDR1 is WSHSY, CDR2 SAAADI. Here the CDR3 reads CASSPGLAGGNEQFF. In DNA, the CDR3 is TGCGCCAGCAGTCCGGGACTAGCGGGGGGTAATGAGCAGTTCTTC.

This clone occurred once. This sequence joins TRBV2 and TRBJ1-5; the D gene is possibly TRBD1 (6 bases). V was clipped by 8 bases and J by 6 bases, with 14 bases between them. Germline V gene data show CDR1 as SNHLY and CDR2 as FYNNEI. The CDR3 loop spans 13 amino acids. CDR3 sequence reads: CASVKGVGQPQHF. The CDR3 bases are TGTGCCAGCGTAAAGGGGGTGGGTCAGCCCCAGCATTTT.

This clone came up a few times. The rearrangement uses TRBV13 and TRBJ1-3, with 9 bases that match TRBD1. CDR3 length: 15 amino acids. In germline, CDR1 is PRHDT, CDR2 FYEKMQ (reference sequence). V was clipped by 4 bases and J by 4 bases; unmatched bases: 5. Here the CDR3 DNA reads TGTGCCAGCAGCTCCGGACAGGGGAGCGGAAACACCATATATTTT. It encodes CASSSGQGSGNTIYF.

The chain uses TRBV5-4 and TRBJ2-5; D gene ambiguous. Per germline, CDR1 SGHNT and CDR2 YYREEE (reference sequence). V lost 0 bases to trimming and J lost 3 bases, with 9 bases between them. The CDR3 is 14 residues long. The CDR3 loop is CASSLGPPEETQYF. The CDR3 DNA reads TGTGCCAGCAGCTTGGGTCCCCCTGAAGAGACCCAGTACTTC. Based on the CDR3 plus reference TRBV5-4 and TRBJ2-5, the full variable domain is ETGVTQSPTHLIKTRGQQVTLRCSSQSGHNTVSWYQQALGQGPQFIFQYYREEENGRGNFPPRFSGLQFPNYSSELNVNALELDDSALYLCASSLGPPEETQYFGPGTRLLVL.

The rearrangement links TRBV7-2 to TRBJ2-2; D gene unclear. The germline gives CDR1 SGHTA, CDR2 FQGNSA. There are 16 residues in the CDR3. The V gene lost 4 bases and the J gene lost 7 bases, with 19 bases spanning the gap. CDR3 DNA: TGTGCCAGCAGCTATAGAGGCGCCACATGGATCGGGGAGCTGTTTTTT. It codes for CASSYRGATWIGELFF.

The CDR3 protein is CASSERGGSSSPLHF. Written as DNA, the CDR3 is TGTGCCAGCAGTGAGAGAGGGGGAAGTAGCTCACCCCTCCACTTT. The chain has TRBV6-4 and TRBJ1-6; the D gene is possibly TRBD1 (6 bases). Per germline, CDR1 MRHNA and CDR2 SNTAGT. The CDR3 contains 15 residues. V was clipped by 3 bases and J by 10 bases, with 16 bases between them.

The chain has TRBV5-1 and TRBJ2-1; 7 bases are shared with TRBD1. This CDR3 has 17 amino acids. CDR1 SGHRS and CDR2 YFSETQ come from the germline V gene. Trimming removed 0 bases from V and 6 bases from J; junction bases left unmatched: 12. CDR3 nucleotide sequence: TGCGCCAGCAGCTTGGGACAGGGACGCGCCCTAGTCAATGAGCAGTTCTTC. It codes for CASSLGQGRALVNEQFF.

The CDR3 DNA reads TGTGCCTGGAGTGTAGATATAAGGCGAGGTCGGGACTATGGCTACACCTTC. Encoded protein: CAWSVDIRRGRDYGYTF. This chain joins TRBV30 and TRBJ1-2; D is unresolved. Trimming shortened V by 0 bases and J by 3 bases, and 20 bases separated the two germline ends. CDR3 size: 17 residues. The V gene's germline CDR1 is GTSNPN and CDR2 SVGIG (reference sequence).